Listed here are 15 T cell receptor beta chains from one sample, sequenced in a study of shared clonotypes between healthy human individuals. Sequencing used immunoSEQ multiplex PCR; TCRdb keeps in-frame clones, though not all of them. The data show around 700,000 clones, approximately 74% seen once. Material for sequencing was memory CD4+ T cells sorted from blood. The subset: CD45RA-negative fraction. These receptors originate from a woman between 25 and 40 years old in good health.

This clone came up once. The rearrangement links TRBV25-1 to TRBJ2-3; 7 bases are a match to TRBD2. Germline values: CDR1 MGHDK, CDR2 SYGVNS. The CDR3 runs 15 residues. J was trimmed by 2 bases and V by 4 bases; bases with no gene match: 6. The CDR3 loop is CASSGREAHTDTQYF. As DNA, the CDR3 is TGTGCCAGCAGTGGTCGGGAGGCCCACACAGATACGCAGTATTTT.

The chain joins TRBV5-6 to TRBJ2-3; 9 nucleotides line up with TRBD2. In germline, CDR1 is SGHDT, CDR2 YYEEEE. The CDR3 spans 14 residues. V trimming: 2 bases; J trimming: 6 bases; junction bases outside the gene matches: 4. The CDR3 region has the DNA TGTGCCAGCAGCTTTAGCGGGAGCGGGGATACGCAGTATTTT. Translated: CASSFSGSGDTQYF. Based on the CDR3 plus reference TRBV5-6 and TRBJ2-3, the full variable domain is DAGVTQSPTHLIKTRGQQVTLRCSPKSGHDTVSWYQQALGQGPQFIFQYYEEEERQRGNFPDRFSGHQFPNYSSELNVNALLLGDSALYLCASSFSGSGDTQYFGPGTRLTVL.

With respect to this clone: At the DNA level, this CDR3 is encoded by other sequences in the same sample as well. The CDR3 nucleotides are TGTGCCAGCTCCCCGGGGGGGGATGAGCAGTTCTTC. Translation: CASSPGGDEQFF. The V gene is TRBV18, the J gene TRBJ2-1, with TRBD2 matching 8 bases. The V segment lost 6 bases and the J segment 8 bases; nucleotides outside the gene matches: 3. Germline CDR1 reads KGHSH; CDR2 reads LQKENI. The CDR3 has 12 amino acids.

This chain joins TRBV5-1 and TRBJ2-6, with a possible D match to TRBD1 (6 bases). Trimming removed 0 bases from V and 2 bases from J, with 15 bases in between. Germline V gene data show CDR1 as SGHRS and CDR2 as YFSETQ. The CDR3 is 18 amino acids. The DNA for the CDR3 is TGCGCCAGCAGCTTGGCCGGGACATCGAAGCCTGGGGCCAACGTCCTGACTTTC. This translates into CASSLAGTSKPGANVLTF.

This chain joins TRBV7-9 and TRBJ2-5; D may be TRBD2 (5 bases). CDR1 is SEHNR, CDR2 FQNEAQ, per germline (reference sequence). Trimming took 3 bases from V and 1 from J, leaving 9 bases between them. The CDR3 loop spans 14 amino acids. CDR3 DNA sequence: TGTGCCAGCAGCTTCGAGGGAACCCAAGAGACCCAGTACTTC. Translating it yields CASSFEGTQETQYF.

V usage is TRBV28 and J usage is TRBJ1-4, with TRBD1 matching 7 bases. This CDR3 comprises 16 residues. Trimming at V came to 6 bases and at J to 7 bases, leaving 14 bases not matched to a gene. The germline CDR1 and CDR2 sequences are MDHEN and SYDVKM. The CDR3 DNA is TGTGCCAGCAGGGCCTCACAGGGGCTTAAAGGTGAAAAACTGTTTTTT. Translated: CASRASQGLKGEKLFF.

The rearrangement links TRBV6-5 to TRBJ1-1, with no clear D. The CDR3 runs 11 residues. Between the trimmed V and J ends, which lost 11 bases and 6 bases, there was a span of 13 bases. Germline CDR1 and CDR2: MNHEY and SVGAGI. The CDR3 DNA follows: TGTGCCGGACGGGATGGGGCTGAAGCTTTCTTT. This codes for CAGRDGAEAFF.

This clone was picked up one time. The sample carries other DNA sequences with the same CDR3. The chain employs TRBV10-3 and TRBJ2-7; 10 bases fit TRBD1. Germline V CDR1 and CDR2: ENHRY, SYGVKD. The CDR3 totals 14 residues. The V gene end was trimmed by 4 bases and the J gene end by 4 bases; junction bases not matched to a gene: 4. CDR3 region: CAISGGQGSYEQYF. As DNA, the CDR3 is TGTGCCATCAGTGGGGGACAGGGGTCATACGAGCAGTACTTC.

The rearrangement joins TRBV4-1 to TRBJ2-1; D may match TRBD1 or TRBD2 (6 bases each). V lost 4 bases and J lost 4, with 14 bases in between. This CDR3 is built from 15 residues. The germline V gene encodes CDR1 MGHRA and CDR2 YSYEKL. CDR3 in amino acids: CASSLVTGAYNEQFF. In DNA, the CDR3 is TGCGCCAGCAGCCTGGTTACGGGGGCTTACAATGAGCAGTTCTTC.

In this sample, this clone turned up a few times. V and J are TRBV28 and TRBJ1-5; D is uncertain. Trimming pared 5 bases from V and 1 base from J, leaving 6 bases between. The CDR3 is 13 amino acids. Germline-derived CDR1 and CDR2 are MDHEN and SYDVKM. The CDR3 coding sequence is TGTGCCAGCAGTGAGTTCAGCAATCAGCCCCAGCATTTT. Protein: CASSEFSNQPQHF.

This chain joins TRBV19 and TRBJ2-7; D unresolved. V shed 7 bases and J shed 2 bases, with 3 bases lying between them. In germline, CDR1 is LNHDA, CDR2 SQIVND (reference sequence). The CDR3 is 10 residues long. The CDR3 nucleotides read TGTGCCAGTAATACCTACGAGCAGTACTTC. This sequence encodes CASNTYEQYF.

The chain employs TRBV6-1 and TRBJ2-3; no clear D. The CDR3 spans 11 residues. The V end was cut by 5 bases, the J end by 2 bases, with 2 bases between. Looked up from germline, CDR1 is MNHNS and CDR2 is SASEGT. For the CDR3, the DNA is TGTGCCAGCAGTACCACAGATACGCAGTATTTT. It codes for CASSTTDTQYF.

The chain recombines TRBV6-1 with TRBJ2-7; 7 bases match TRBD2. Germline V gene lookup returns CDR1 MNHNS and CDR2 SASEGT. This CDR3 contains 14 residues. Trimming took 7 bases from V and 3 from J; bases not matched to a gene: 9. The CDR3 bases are TGTGCCAGCATGGAAGCGGGATGGGACTACGAGCAGTACTTC. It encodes CASMEAGWDYEQYF.

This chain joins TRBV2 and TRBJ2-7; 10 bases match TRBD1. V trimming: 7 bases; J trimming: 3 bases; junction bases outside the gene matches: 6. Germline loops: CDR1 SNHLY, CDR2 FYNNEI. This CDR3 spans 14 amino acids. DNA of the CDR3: TGTGCCAGCAATCAGGACAGGGGGGGCTACGAGCAGTACTTC. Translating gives CASNQDRGGYEQYF.

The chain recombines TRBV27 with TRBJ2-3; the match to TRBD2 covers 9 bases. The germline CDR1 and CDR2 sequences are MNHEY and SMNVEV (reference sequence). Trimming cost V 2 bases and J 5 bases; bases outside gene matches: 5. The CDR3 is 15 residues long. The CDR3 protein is CASSLARGGGDTQYF. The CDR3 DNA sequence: TGTGCCAGCAGTTTAGCCCGCGGGGGGGGAGATACGCAGTATTTT.